Detailed here is one TCR beta chain. Antigen unknown. Specified time point: week 47, end of study. Each dose of the vaccine consisted of 300 ug of mutant IDH1 20-mer peptide, with topical imiquimod. Donors had new WHO grade 3 or 4 IDH1-mutant, ATRX-lost astrocytomas. Germline V gene sequence: CDR1 DFQATT, CDR2 SNEGSKA (reference sequence). Trimming left V 8 bases short and J 8 bases short, with 15 bases between. This CDR3 contains 11 residues. Sequenced by immunoSEQ multiplex PCR; TCRdb stores in-frame clones only, minus some. The sample consists of 75,000 to 95,000 clones, just under 90% of them appearing once. This entry is derived from a study of a mutant IDH1 vaccine in newly diagnosed glioma. For the study at large: The earlier regimen, radiotherapy, temozolomide, or both, was most often both. V12 corresponded to week 35 and V13 to week 47.

This TCR was recovered from a woman aged 45-60 years with glioma. The sample was PBMCs, taken from a glioma patient whose treatment included an IDH1 peptide vaccine. The V gene is TRBV20-1, the J gene TRBJ1-2; D remains ambiguous. The CDR3 loop is CSPDRTGGYTF. CDR3 nucleotides: TGCAGTCCTGACCGGACTGGAGGCTACACCTTC.